This T cell receptor beta chain originates from a study of shared clonotypes between healthy human individuals. General study findings and limits: It was the non-shared clonotypes that had lower generation probabilities than clonotypes shared by all four donors. The study drew on few donors, limiting represented genetic and exposure-history diversity. Larger estimated richness was generally seen in naive subsets than in memory subsets.

Repertoires were generated with immunoSEQ multiplex PCR, while TCRdb's copy carries only in-frame clones and drops some. The sample records 2,500,000 or so clones, 93% being singletons. Trimming pared 7 bases from V and 4 bases from J, leaving 10 bases between. The CDR3 loop spans 12 amino acids. Germline CDR1 reads PRHDT; CDR2 reads FYEKMQ (reference sequence). In the case of this clone: Its cognate antigen is unknown.

The sequenced sample consisted of naive CD4+ T cells from PBMCs. Subset defined: CD45RA+ positively selected. This TCR was recovered from a young man in good health. Some clones in this sample may be carry-over from other donors' samples. The chain is built from TRBV13 and TRBJ1-2; D gene unclear. The CDR3 sequence: CASTITGYGYTF. CDR3 coding DNA: TGTGCCAGCACCATTACCGGCTATGGCTACACCTTC.